This TCR beta chain was sequenced during a study of shared clonotypes between healthy human individuals. Study-wide results and limits: As a rule, naive subsets had a larger estimated richness than memory subsets. Only blood samples were collected, and tissue repertoires likely differ.

The table lists this clone with a count of one. No antigen is known for it. In germline, CDR1 is ENHRY, CDR2 SYGVKD. V shed 8 bases and J 3 bases; nucleotides not matched to a gene: 6. This CDR3 contains 14 residues. TCRdb's table, derived via immunoSEQ multiplex PCR, lists solely in-frame clones and lacks some. Of 760,000 or so clones listed, around 96% were seen once; the top ten hold less than 0.25%. CD45RO-negative CD8 cells positively selected for CCR7 made up the naive population, which excluded terminally differentiated effector memory CD45RA+ cells. Donation came from healthy HIV-negative adults that had no recent acute infections or vaccinations.

The clonotype comes from a man aged 25-45 years in good health. V gene TRBV10-3 combines with J gene TRBJ2-2, with TRBD2 matching 7 bases. Material: naive CD8+ T cells sorted from blood. CDR3 DNA: TGTGCCATCGGCGAACGGGGGGACACCGGGGAGCTGTTTTTT. It yields the protein CAIGERGDTGELFF.